This TCR beta chain came from a study of identical twins. Overall study findings and caveats: Less excess twin sharing appeared in beta out-of-frame sequences. Within cord blood, abundant beta clonotypes carried fewer insertions, but memory repertoires showed no such trend.

A universal primer site arose from template switching, and cDNA bore unique molecular identifiers. Via MiXCR, TCRdb re-called the 5' RACE reads, giving one row per CDR3 protein. The sample has around 220,000 distinct CDR3 sequences, roughly 13% seen once; the top ten hold 8.5% to 10%. Notes on this clonotype: Its antigen is not known.

This receptor was identified in a woman aged 18 to 35 in good health. Sequenced: memory (CD45RO+) T cells sorted from blood.

The CDR3 nucleotides are TGTGCCAGCAGCTTAGAATTCAGGGGTGAGCAGTACTTC. Translating gives CASSLEFRGEQYF. The J gene is TRBJ2-7, the V gene TRBV11-2; maybe TRBD1 (6 bases). Germline assignment: CDR1 SGHAT and CDR2 FQNNGV. This CDR3 has 13 amino acids. V lost 0 bases to trimming and J lost 7 bases, with 10 bases between them. The full variable domain, completed using reference TRBV11-2 and TRBJ2-7, is EAGVAQSPRYKIIEKRQSVAFWCNPISGHATLYWYQQILGQGPKLLIQFQNNGVVDDSQLPKDRFSAERLKGVDSTLKIQPAKLEDSAVYLCASSLEFRGEQYFGPGTRLTVT.